The rows below give T cell receptor beta chains drawn from one sample of a study of OX40 agonist ivuxolimab in advanced cancers. The protocol was immunoSEQ multiplex PCR, while the TCRdb copy is restricted to in-frame clones and leaves out a portion. The table lists roughly 48,000 clones, around 84% of them singletons. The sample here was CD4+ or CD8+ T cells sorted from blood, taken in a trial of the OX40 agonist ivuxolimab. Source of these receptors: an adult with an advanced solid tumor such as melanoma, head and neck, liver or kidney cancer. Each CDR3 is given with its conserved first and last residue. A D gene is named only where the DNA matches it firmly. Only some rows state a clone size, as once, few, many or a class for expanded clones.

j_call d_call clone_size v_call cdr3_aa cdr3_nt
TRBJ2-1 TRBD2 - TRBV7-3 CASSPQAGVNNEQFF TGTGCCAGCAGCCCACAAGCGGGAGTGAACAATGAGCAGTTCTTC
TRBJ1-2 - - TRBV27 CASTRTLLGDYGYTF TGTGCCAGCACACGAACCCTACTCGGTGACTATGGCTACACCTTC
TRBJ1-2 TRBD1 - TRBV27 CASQGAGDYGYTF TGTGCCAGCCAGGGGGCTGGGGACTATGGCTACACCTTC
TRBJ2-7 - - TRBV7-9 CASSDSGEFYEQYF TGTGCCAGCAGCGATAGTGGGGAGTTCTACGAGCAGTACTTC
TRBJ2-1 TRBD2 - TRBV4-2 CASSLTTGSGSGSYNEQFF TGTGCCAGCAGCCTCACGACGGGTAGCGGGAGCGGGTCCTACAATGAGCAGTTCTTC
TRBJ2-2 TRBD2 - TRBV27 CASSLGLAVNTGELFF TGTGCCAGCAGTTTAGGACTAGCGGTGAACACCGGGGAGCTGTTTTTT
TRBJ2-7 - - TRBV28 CASRVGGAYEQYF TGTGCCAGCAGGGTAGGGGGGGCCTACGAGCAGTACTTC
TRBJ1-3 - - TRBV28 CASRSPWASTGNTIYF TGTGCCAGCCGTAGTCCATGGGCCTCAACTGGAAACACCATATATTTT
TRBJ2-1 - - TRBV27 CVSSFQGYEQFF TGTGTCAGCAGTTTTCAGGGGTATGAGCAGTTCTTC
TRBJ1-2 - - TRBV27 CASSFLQGGGYTF TGTGCCAGCAGTTTCTTACAGGGTGGCGGCTACACCTTC
TRBJ1-1 TRBD1 - TRBV7-3 CASSPSGQQNTEAFF TGTGCCAGCAGCCCGTCGGGACAGCAGAACACTGAAGCTTTCTTT
TRBJ2-1 - - TRBV7-6 CASSTTGPLSEQFF TGTGCCAGCAGCACAACCGGGCCTCTTTCCGAGCAGTTCTTC
TRBJ1-3 - - TRBV7-9 CASQLGLTGNTIYF TGTGCGTCCCAGTTAGGGCTAACTGGAAACACCATATATTTT
TRBJ1-2 - - TRBV7-9 CASSLDLYGYTF TGTGCCAGCAGCTTGGACCTCTATGGCTACACCTTC
TRBJ2-1 TRBD2 - TRBV29-1 CSARLATNEQFF TGCAGCGCTAGACTAGCTACGAATGAGCAGTTCTTC
TRBJ1-6 - - TRBV2 CASRAQVWISPLHF TGTGCCAGCAGAGCACAGGTTTGGATTTCACCCCTCCACTTT
TRBJ2-3 - - TRBV11-1 CASSSPLQRTDTQYF TGTGCCAGCAGCTCGCCTTTACAGAGGACAGATACGCAGTATTTT
TRBJ1-1 - - TRBV6-1 CASSPNPNRATEAFF TGTGCCAGCAGCCCTAACCCAAACAGGGCCACTGAAGCTTTCTTT
TRBJ2-2 TRBD2 - TRBV29-1 CSVDKLAGVTGELLF TGCAGCGTTGATAAACTAGCGGGAGTGACCGGGGAGCTGCTTTTT
TRBJ2-4 - - TRBV6-1 CASSEASANIQYF TGTGCCAGCAGTGAAGCTAGTGCAAACATTCAGTACTTC
TRBJ2-7 - - TRBV5-1 CASSLAGTLSYEQYF TGCGCCAGCAGCTTGGCCGGGACTCTAAGTTACGAGCAGTACTTC
TRBJ2-3 - - TRBV15 CATSREAHTQYF TGTGCCACCAGCAGAGAGGCACATACGCAGTATTTT
TRBJ2-1 - - TRBV18 CASSPGGQRAQFF TGTGCCAGCTCACCAGGGGGCCAGCGGGCGCAGTTCTTC
TRBJ1-2 TRBD1 - TRBV27 CASSIGTGGGYTF TGTGCCAGCAGTATAGGGACAGGGGGAGGCTACACCTTC
TRBJ2-1 - - TRBV6-5 CATYREDNEQFF TGTGCCACATACAGGGAGGACAATGAGCAGTTCTTC
TRBJ2-1 - - TRBV5-4 CASSLAGSQGAYNEQFF TGTGCCAGCAGCTTGGCCGGGTCTCAAGGGGCCTACAATGAGCAGTTCTTC
TRBJ1-2 TRBD1 once TRBV7-2 CASSGPAGQLGYTF TGTGCCAGCAGCGGTCCCGCGGGACAGTTGGGCTACACCTTC
TRBJ2-5 TRBD2 once TRBV13 CASSFGTSGKRVGETQYF TGTGCCAGCAGCTTCGGGACTAGCGGGAAGAGGGTAGGGGAGACCCAGTACTTC
TRBJ1-5 - - TRBV6-5 CASSRDGGQPQHF TGTGCCAGCAGTCGGGACGGGGGTCAGCCCCAGCATTTT
TRBJ2-3 - - TRBV27 CACAVGQGLDTQYF TGTGCCTGCGCGGTGGGGCAGGGGTTAGATACGCAGTATTTT
TRBJ1-3 - - TRBV6-5 CASRGFRSSGNTIYF TGTGCCAGCAGGGGGTTTAGGTCCTCTGGAAACACCATATATTTT
TRBJ2-1 - few TRBV9 CASSVGGTSYNEQFF TGTGCCAGCAGCGTCGGCGGGACCTCCTACAATGAGCAGTTCTTC
TRBJ2-1 TRBD1 - TRBV2 CASGQGRDEQFF TGTGCCAGCGGACAGGGGAGGGATGAGCAGTTCTTC
TRBJ1-1 - - TRBV29-1 CSVAQGLGNTEAFF TGCAGCGTTGCACAGGGTCTGGGTAACACTGAAGCTTTCTTT
TRBJ2-7 - - TRBV13 CASSLGGEQYF TGTGCCAGCAGCTTAGGGGGCGAGCAGTACTTC
TRBJ2-1 - - TRBV5-1 CASRRRAGSYNEQFF TGCGCCAGCAGACGGAGGGCAGGCTCCTACAATGAGCAGTTCTTC
TRBJ2-2 TRBD1 - TRBV28 CASSLDRSDAGELFF TGTGCCAGCAGTTTGGACAGGTCGGACGCCGGGGAGCTGTTTTTT
TRBJ2-1 - - TRBV7-2 CASSPNRVGVLNEQFF TGTGCCAGCAGCCCTAACAGGGTCGGGGTACTCAATGAGCAGTTCTTC
TRBJ1-6 TRBD1 - TRBV18 CASSAGQGASPLHF TGTGCCAGCTCAGCGGGACAGGGGGCTTCACCCCTCCACTTT
TRBJ2-5 - - TRBV6-6 CASRGGYQETQYF TGTGCCAGTCGTGGCGGGTACCAAGAGACCCAGTACTTC
TRBJ2-2 - - TRBV19 CASSSALLNTGELFF TGTGCCAGTAGTAGTGCCCTATTGAACACCGGGGAGCTGTTTTTT